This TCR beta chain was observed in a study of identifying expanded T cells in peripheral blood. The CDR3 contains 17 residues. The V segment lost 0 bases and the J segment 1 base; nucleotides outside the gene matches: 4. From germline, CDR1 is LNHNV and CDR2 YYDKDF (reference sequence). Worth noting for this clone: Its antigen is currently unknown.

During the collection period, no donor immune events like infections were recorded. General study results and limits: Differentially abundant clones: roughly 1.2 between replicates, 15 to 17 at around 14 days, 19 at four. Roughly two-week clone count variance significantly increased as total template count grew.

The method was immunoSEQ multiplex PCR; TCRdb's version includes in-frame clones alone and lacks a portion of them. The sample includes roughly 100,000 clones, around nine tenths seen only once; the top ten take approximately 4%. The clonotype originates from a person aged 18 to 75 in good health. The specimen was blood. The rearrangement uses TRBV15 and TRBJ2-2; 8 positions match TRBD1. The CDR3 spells CATSRDRTGRNTGELFF. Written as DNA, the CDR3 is TGTGCCACCAGCAGAGACCGGACAGGGAGGAACACCGGGGAGCTGTTTTTT.